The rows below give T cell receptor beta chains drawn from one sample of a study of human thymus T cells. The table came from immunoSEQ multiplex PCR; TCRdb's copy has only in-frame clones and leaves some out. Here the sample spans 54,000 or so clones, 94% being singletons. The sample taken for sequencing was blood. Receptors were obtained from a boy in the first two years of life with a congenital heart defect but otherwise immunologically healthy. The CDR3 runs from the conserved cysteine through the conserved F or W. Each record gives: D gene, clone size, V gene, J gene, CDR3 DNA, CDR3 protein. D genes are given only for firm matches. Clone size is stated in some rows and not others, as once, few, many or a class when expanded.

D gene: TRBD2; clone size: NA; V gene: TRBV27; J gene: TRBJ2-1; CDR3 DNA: TGTGCCAGCAGTTTATGGGGTAGCGGGATGGGAAATGAGCAGTTCTTC; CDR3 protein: CASSLWGSGMGNEQFF
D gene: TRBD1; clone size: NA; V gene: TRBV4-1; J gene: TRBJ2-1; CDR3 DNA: TGCGCCAGCAGCCAAGTCTCAGGGGGCATAACCTACAATGAGCAGTTCTTC; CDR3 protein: CASSQVSGGITYNEQFF
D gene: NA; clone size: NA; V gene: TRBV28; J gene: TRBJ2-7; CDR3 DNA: TGTGCCAGCAGTTCAGCAGGGACGTACGAGCAGTACTTC; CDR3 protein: CASSSAGTYEQYF
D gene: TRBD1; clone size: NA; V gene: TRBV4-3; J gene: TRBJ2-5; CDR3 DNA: TGCGCCAGCAGCCAAGACCCGACAGGGACAGAGACCCAGTACTTC; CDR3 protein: CASSQDPTGTETQYF
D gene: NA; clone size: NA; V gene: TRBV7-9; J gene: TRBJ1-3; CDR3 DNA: TGTGCCAGCAGCAACCGGTGGGGAACTGGAAACACCATATATTTT; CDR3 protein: CASSNRWGTGNTIYF
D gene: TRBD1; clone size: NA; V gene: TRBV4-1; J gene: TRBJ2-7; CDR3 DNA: TGCGCCAGCAGCCAAGACCCTAGGACAGGGGGCGTCGAGCAGTACTTC; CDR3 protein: CASSQDPRTGGVEQYF
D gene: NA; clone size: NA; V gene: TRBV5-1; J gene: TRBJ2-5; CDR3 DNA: TGCGCCAGCCCTATAGGTGGCTGCGAGACCCAGTACTTC; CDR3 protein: CASPIGGCETQYF
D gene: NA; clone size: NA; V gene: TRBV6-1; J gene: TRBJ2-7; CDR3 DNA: TGTGCCAGCAGTGTTCAGGGAGCCTACGAGCAGTACTTC; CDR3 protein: CASSVQGAYEQYF
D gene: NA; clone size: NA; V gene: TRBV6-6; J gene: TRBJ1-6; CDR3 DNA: TGTGCCAGCAGTAGACAGAATTCACCCCTCCACTTT; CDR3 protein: CASSRQNSPLHF
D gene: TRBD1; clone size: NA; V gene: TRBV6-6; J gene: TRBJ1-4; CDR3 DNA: TGTGCCAGCAGTTGGTTTCGAACAGGGGGTGAAAAACTGTTTTTT; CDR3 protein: CASSWFRTGGEKLFF
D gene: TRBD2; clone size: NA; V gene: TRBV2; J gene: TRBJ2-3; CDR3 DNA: TGTGCCAGTGAGACTAGCGGGGGGCGAGGAGATACGCAGTATTTT; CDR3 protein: CASETSGGRGDTQYF
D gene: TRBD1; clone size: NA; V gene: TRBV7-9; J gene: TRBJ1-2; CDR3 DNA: TGTGCCAGCAGCCCGCCGGGACAGACCTATGGCTACACCTTC; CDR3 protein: CASSPPGQTYGYTF
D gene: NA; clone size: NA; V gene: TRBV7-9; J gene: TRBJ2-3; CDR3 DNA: TGTGCCAGCAGCTTAGCGATTGGGGGCGGGTATACGCAGTATTTT; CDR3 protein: CASSLAIGGGYTQYF
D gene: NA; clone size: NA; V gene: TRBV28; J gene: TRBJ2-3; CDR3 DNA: TGTGCCAGCAGTTTATTTGGATCCACCCGACCAGATACGCAGTATTTT; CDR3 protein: CASSLFGSTRPDTQYF
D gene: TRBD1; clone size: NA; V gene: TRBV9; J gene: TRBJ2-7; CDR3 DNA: TGTGCCAGCAGCGAGGGGGCATCGAGCGAGCAGTACTTC; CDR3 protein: CASSEGASSEQYF
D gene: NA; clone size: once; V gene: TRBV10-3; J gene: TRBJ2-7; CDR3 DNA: TGTGCCCTCGGTCTAACCGGCGAGCAGTACTTC; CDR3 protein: CALGLTGEQYF
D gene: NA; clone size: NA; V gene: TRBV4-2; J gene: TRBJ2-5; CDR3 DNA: TGTGCCAGCAGCTTGGGGGAGACCCAGTACTTC; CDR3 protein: CASSLGETQYF
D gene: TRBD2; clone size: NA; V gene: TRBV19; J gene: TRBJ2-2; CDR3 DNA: TGTGCCAGTAGGACTCTAGCGGGAGGTGGGACCGGGGAGCTGTTTTTT; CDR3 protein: CASRTLAGGGTGELFF
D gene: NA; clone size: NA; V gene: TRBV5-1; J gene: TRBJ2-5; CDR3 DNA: TGCGCCAGCAGTCCACAGACAGGGAGGGAGACCCAGTACTTC; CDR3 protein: CASSPQTGRETQYF
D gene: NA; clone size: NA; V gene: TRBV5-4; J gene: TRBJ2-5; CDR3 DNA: TGTGCCAGCAGCTTGGGGCAGGGCCAAGAGACCCAGTACTTC; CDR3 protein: CASSLGQGQETQYF
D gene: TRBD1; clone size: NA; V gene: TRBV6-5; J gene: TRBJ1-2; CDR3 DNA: TGTGCCAGCAGTTACAGTCTACCGGGACAGGGGGCTGGCTACACCTTC; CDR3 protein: CASSYSLPGQGAGYTF
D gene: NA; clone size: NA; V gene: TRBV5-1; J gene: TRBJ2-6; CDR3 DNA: TGCGCCAGCAGCTCGGGGTACTCTGGGGCCAACGTCCTGACTTTC; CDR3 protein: CASSSGYSGANVLTF
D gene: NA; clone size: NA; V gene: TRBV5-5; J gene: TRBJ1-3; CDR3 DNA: TGTGCCAGCAGCTTGGTCGCGCCAGGGGCTGGAAACACCATATATTTT; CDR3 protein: CASSLVAPGAGNTIYF
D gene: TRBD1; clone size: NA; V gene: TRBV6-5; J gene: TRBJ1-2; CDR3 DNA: TGTGCCAGCAGTTACGGAATTGACAGGGTTCTTCGGTTC; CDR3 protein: CASSYGIDRVLRF
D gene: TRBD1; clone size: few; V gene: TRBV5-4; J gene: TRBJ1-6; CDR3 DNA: TGTGCCAGCAGCCCCGGCAGGGGGGATTCACCCCTCCACTTT; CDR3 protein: CASSPGRGDSPLHF
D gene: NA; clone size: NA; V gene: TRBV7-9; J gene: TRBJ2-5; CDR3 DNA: TGTGCCAGCAGCTTATCTGCAAACCAAGAGACCCAGTACTTC; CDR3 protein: CASSLSANQETQYF
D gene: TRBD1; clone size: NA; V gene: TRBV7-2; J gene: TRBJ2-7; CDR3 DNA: TGTGCCAGCAGCTCGGCGCCCGGGACAGGCTACTCCTACGAGCAGTACTTC; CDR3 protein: CASSSAPGTGYSYEQYF
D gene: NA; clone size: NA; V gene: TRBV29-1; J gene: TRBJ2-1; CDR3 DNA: TGCAGCGTTAAAGCGGGCCCCTACAATGAGCAGTTCTTC; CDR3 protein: CSVKAGPYNEQFF
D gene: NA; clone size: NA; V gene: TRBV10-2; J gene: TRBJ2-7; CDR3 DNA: TGCGCCAGCAGTGCAGGGTTTTACGAGCAGTACTTC; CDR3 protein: CASSAGFYEQYF
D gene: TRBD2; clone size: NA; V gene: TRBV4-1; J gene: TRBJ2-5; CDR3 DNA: TGCGCCAGCAGCCAAACGGGAGGCCGCGAGACCCAGTACTTC; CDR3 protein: CASSQTGGRETQYF
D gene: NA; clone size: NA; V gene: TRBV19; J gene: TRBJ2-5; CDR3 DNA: TGTGCCAGTAGTACAGGGGAGACCCAGTACTTC; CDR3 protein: CASSTGETQYF
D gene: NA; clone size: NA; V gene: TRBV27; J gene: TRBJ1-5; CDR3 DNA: TGTGCCAGCCCGGGGAGGTCAAGCGATCAGCCCCAGCATTTT; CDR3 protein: CASPGRSSDQPQHF
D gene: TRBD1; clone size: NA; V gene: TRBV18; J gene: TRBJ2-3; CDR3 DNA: TGTGCCAGCTCATCAAGGACAGGGGGCGGCACAGATACGCAGTATTTT; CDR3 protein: CASSSRTGGGTDTQYF
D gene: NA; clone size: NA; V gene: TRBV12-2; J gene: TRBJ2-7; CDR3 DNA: TGTGCAAGTCGCTTAAATGGAGCAAGGGTTTTCAAGTACTTC; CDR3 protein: CASRLNGARVFKYF
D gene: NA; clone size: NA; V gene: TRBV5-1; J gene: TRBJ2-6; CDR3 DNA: TGCGCCAGCAGCTTAGACTCTGGGGCCAACGTCCTGACTTTC; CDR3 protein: CASSLDSGANVLTF
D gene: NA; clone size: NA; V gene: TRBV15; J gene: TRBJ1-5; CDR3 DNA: TGTGCCACCAGCAGAACGACGGTTCAGCCCCAGCATTTT; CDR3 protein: CATSRTTVQPQHF
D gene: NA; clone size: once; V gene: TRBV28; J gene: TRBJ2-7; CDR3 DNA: TGTGCCAGCAGTTTAAAGGGCTACGAGCAGTACTTC; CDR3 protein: CASSLKGYEQYF
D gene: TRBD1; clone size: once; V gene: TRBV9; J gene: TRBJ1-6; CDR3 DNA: TGTGCCAGCAGCTTCACAGGGGAACCTAATTCACCCCTCCACTTT; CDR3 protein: CASSFTGEPNSPLHF
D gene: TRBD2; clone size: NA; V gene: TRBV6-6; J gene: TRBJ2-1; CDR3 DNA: TGTGCCAGCAGTGGGCCGGGACTACAAAACTACAATGAGCAGTTCTTC; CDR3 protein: CASSGPGLQNYNEQFF
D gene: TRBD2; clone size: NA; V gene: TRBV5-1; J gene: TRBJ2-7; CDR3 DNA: TGCGCCAGCAGCTTAAGCGGGAGTGTCTCCGAGCAGTACTTC; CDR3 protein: CASSLSGSVSEQYF
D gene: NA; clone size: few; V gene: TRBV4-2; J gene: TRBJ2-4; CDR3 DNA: TGTGCCAGCAGCTTAGCGCTGGGGGTGGCCAAAAACATTCAGTACTTC; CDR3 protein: CASSLALGVAKNIQYF
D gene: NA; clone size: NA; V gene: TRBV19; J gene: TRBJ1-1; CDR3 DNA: TGTGCCGGGAAACCCGGGATCTTTCTACAAAACACTGAAGCTTTCTTT; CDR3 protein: CAGKPGIFLQNTEAFF
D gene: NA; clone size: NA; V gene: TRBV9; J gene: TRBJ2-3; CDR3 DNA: TGTGCCAGCAGCGTAGCTGGTCGCTTCACAGATACGCAGTATTTT; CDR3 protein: CASSVAGRFTDTQYF
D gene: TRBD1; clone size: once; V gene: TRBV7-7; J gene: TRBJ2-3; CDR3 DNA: TGTGCTAGCAGCTTAACAGGGGTAGATACGCAGTATTTT; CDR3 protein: CASSLTGVDTQYF
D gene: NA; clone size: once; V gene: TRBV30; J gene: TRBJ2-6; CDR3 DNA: TGTGCCTGGTCAGGGACTGGGGCCAACGTCCTGACTTTC; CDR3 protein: CAWSGTGANVLTF
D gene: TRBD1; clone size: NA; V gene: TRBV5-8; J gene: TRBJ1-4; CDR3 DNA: TGTGCCAGCATCCCGGACAGGGGGCACGAAAAACTGTTTTTT; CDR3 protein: CASIPDRGHEKLFF